This entry features one TCR beta chain sequence. This specimen comes from a study of control samples from healthy donors and cancer patients. V was shortened by 8 bases and J by 2 bases, with 15 bases between the two germline ends. Per germline, CDR1 SNHLY and CDR2 FYNNEI. CDR3 length: 14 amino acids. Generated by immunoSEQ multiplex PCR, the TCRdb table keeps only in-frame clones and is missing some. The table lists 140,000 or so clones, 85% to 95% of them singletons. The chain employs TRBV2 and TRBJ1-1, with TRBD1 as a possible D gene (6 bases). Sequenced material: PBMCs. The TCR comes from a man aged 55 to 69 with colorectal cancer. CDR3 sequence (DNA): TGTGCCAGCGGGGGGGCAGGTTCCAACACTGAAGCTTTCTTT. Protein product: CASGGAGSNTEAFF.